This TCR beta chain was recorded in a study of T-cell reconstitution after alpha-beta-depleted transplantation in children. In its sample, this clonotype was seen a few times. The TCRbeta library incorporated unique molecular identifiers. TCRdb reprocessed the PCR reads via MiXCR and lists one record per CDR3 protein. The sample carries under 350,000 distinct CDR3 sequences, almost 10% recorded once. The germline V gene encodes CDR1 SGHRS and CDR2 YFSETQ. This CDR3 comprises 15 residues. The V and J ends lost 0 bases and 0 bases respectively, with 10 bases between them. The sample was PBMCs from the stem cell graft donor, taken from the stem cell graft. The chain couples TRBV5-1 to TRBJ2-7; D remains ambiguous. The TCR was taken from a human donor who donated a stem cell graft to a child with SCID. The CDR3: CASSLVFPNSYEQYF. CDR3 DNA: TGCGCCAGCAGCTTGGTCTTCCCAAACTCCTACGAGCAGTACTTC. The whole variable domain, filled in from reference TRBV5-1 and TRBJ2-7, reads KAGVTQTPRYLIKTRGQQVTLSCSPISGHRSVSWYQQTPGQGLQFLFEYFSETQRNKGNFPGRFSGRQFSNSRSEMNVSTLELGDSALYLCASSLVFPNSYEQYFGPGTRLTVT.